The 4 T cell receptor beta chains presented below share a single source sample, sequenced in a study of blood T cell repertoires in COVID-19. The repertoire was sequenced with immunoSEQ multiplex PCR; TCRdb's copy has only in-frame clones and lacks some. The data contain 150,000 to 190,000 clones, about 88% of them seen just once; the ten biggest clones take up around 7.9%. Sequencing was carried out using PBMCs or T cells enriched from blood (not recorded which). These receptors came from a man aged 50 or older who had recovered from COVID-19.

V and J are TRBV19 and TRBJ2-5, with 8 nucleotides matching TRBD2. The CDR3 totals 11 residues. V lost 7 bases, J lost 5 bases, and 0 bases stayed unmatched. CDR1 LNHDA and CDR2 SQIVND come from the germline V gene (reference sequence). The CDR3 region has the DNA TGTGCCAGTATAGCGGGGGAGACCCAGTACTTC. This sequence encodes CASIAGETQYF.

J is TRBJ1-3 and V is TRBV24-1, with 7 bases matching TRBD1. CDR3 length equals 16 residues. J gave up 0 bases and V 2 bases, and 3 bases lay outside the gene matches. Germline CDR1 is KGHDR and CDR2 is SFDVKD. The CDR3 DNA reads as TGTGCCACCAGTGATTACAGGGGACTCTCTGGAAACACCATATATTTT. It encodes CATSDYRGLSGNTIYF.

The chain employs TRBV15 and TRBJ1-2; no clear D. The germline V gene has CDR1 LNHNV and CDR2 YYDKDF (reference sequence). V lost 5 bases to trimming and J lost 3 bases, with 10 bases between them. The CDR3 is 13 residues long. The CDR3 DNA follows: TGTGCCACCAGCCTTGACGGGTACTATGGCTACACCTTC. Protein product: CATSLDGYYGYTF.

A note on this clone: This sample also contains other DNA sequences that code for the same CDR3. CDR3 in amino acids: CASSKGTEAFF. The CDR3 DNA reads as TGTGCCAGCAGCAAGGGGACTGAAGCTTTCTTT. This sequence joins TRBV6-2 or TRBV6-3 and TRBJ1-1, with TRBD1 as a possible D gene (5 bases). Trimming stripped 6 bases from V and 5 bases from J, with 7 bases between. The CDR3 sequence is 11 residues long. Per the germline V gene, CDR1 is MNHEY and CDR2 is SVGEGT.